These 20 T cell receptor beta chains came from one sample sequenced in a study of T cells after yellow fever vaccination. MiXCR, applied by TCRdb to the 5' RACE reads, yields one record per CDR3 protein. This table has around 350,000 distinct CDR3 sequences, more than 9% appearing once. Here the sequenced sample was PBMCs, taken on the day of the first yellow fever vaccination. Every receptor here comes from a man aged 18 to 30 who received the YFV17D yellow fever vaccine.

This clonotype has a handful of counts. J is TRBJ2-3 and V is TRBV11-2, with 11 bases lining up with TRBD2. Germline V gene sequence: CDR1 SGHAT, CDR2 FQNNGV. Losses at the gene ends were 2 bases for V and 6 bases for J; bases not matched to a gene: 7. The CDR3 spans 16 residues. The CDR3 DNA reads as TGTGCCAGCAGCTTAAGGTGGACTAGCGGGCGGGATACGCAGTATTTT. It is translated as CASSLRWTSGRDTQYF.

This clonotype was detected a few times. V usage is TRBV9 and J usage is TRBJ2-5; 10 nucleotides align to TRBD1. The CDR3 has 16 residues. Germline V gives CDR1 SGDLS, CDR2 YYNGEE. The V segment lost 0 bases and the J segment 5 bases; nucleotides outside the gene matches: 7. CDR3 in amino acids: CASSVGTGGRMETQYF. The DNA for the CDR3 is TGTGCCAGCAGCGTAGGGACAGGGGGTAGGATGGAGACCCAGTACTTC.

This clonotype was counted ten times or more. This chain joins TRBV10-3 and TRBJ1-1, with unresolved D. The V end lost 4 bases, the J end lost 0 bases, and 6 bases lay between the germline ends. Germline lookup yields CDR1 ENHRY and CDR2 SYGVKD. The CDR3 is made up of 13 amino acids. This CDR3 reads CAISGNVNTEAFF. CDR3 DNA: TGTGCCATCAGTGGGAATGTGAACACTGAAGCTTTCTTT.

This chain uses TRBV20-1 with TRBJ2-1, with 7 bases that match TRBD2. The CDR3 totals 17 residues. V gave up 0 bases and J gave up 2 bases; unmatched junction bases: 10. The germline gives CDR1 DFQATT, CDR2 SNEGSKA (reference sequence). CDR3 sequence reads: CSARDREMGTTYNEQFF. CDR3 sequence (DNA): TGCAGTGCTAGAGATCGAGAAATGGGGACTACCTACAATGAGCAGTTCTTC.

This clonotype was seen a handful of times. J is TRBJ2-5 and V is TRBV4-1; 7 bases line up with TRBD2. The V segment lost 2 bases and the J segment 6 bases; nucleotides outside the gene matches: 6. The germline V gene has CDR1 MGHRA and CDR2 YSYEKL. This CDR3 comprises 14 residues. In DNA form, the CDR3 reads TGCGCCAGCAGCCAACCGAGGGAGGGGAAGACCCAGTACTTC. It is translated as CASSQPREGKTQYF.

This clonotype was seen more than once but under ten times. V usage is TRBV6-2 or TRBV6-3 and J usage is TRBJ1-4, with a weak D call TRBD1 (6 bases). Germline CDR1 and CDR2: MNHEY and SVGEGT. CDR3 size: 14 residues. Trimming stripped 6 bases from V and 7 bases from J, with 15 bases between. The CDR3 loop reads CASRHREEAEKLFF. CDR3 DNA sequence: TGTGCCAGCAGACACAGGGAAGAAGCTGAAAAACTGTTTTTT.

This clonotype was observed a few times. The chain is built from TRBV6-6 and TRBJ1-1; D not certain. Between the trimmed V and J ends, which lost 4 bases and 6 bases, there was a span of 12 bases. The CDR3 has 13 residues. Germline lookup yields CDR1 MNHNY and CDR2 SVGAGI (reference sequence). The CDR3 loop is CASSWTQDAEAFF. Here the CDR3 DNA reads TGTGCCAGCAGTTGGACCCAGGACGCTGAAGCTTTCTTT.

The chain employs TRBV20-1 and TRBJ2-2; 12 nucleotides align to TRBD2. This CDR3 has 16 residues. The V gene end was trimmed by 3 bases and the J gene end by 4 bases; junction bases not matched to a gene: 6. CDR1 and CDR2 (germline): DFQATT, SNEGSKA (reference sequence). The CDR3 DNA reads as TGCAGTGCTAGGGCCGGGACTAGCGGGTCCACCGGGGAGCTGTTTTTT. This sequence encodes CSARAGTSGSTGELFF.

The CDR3 DNA follows: TGCGCCAGCAGCGATAGAAACACAGATACGCAGTATTTT. Its protein is CASSDRNTDTQYF. This chain connects TRBV5-1 to TRBJ2-3; D is undetermined. The CDR3 has 13 residues. Germline V gene sequence: CDR1 SGHRS, CDR2 YFSETQ. The V end was cut by 4 bases, the J end by 2 bases, with 8 bases between.

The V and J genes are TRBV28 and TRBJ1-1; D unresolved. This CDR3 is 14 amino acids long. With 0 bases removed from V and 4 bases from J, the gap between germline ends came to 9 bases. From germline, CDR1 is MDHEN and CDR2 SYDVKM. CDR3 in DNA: TGTGCCAGCAGTTTATGGCGGGCTGGCACTGAAGCTTTCTTT. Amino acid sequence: CASSLWRAGTEAFF.

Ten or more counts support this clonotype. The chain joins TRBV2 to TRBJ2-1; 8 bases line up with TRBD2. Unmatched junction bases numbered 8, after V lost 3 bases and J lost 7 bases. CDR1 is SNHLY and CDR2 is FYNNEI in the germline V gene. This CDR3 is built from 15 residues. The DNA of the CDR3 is TGTGCCAGCAGTGAGCCGGGGGGGCCTTGGAATGAGCAGTTCTTC. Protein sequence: CASSEPGGPWNEQFF.

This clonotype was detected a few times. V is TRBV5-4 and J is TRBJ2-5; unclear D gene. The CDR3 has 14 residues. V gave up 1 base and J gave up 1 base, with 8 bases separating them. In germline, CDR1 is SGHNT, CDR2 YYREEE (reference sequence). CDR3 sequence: CASSLKTSQETQYF. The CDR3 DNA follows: TGTGCCAGCAGCTTGAAGACTTCCCAAGAGACCCAGTACTTC.

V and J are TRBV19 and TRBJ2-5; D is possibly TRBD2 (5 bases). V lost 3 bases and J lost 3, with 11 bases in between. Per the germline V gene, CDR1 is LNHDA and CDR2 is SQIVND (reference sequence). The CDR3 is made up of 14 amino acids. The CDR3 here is CASSMSSREETQYF. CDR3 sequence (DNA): TGTGCCAGTAGTATGAGTTCGCGGGAAGAGACCCAGTACTTC.

The CDR3 sequence: CASSLVPQGGGEQYF. For the CDR3, the DNA is TGTGCCAGCAGCTTAGTCCCCCAAGGGGGGGGCGAGCAGTACTTC. The chain joins TRBV7-2 to TRBJ2-7, with D perhaps TRBD2 (7 bases). This CDR3 is 15 amino acids long. Per the germline V gene, CDR1 is SGHTA and CDR2 is FQGNSA. Deletions cut 1 base from V and 6 bases from J, with 16 bases between.

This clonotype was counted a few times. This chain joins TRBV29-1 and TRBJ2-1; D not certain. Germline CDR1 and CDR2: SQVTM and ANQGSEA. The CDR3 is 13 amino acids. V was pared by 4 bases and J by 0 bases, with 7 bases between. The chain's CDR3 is CSVANPSYNEQFF. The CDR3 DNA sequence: TGCAGCGTTGCGAACCCCTCCTACAATGAGCAGTTCTTC.

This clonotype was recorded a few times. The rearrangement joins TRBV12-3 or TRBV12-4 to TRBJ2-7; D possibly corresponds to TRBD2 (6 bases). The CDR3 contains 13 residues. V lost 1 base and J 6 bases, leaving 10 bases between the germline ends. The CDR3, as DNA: TGTGCCAGCAGTTTAGGGGAGGTGGTCGAGCAGTACTTC. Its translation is CASSLGEVVEQYF.

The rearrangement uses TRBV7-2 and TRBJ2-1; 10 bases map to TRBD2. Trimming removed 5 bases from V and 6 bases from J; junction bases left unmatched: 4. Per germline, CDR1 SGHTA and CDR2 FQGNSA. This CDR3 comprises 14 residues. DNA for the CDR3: TGTGCCAGCAGCCGCGGGACTAGCGTCAATGAGCAGTTCTTC. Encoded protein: CASSRGTSVNEQFF.

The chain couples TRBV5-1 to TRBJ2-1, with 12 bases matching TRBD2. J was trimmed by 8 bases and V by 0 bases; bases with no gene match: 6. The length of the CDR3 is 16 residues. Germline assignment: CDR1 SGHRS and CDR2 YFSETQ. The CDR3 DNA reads TGCGCCAGCAGCTTGGCCCTAGCGGGGGGGCGTGATGAGCAGTTCTTC. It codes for CASSLALAGGRDEQFF.

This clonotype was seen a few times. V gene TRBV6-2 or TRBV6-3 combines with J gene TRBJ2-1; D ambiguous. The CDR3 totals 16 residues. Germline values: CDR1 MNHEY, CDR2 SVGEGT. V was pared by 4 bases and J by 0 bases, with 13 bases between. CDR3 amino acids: CASSFRLKSSYNEQFF. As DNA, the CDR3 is TGTGCCAGCAGTTTCCGACTCAAAAGCTCCTACAATGAGCAGTTCTTC.

The CDR3 reads CASTSGAQETQYF. CDR3 sequence (DNA): TGTGCCAGCACGTCGGGGGCCCAAGAGACCCAGTACTTC. The V call is TRBV7-9, the J call TRBJ2-5; the D gene could be TRBD1 or TRBD2 (6 bases each). The CDR3 consists of 13 residues. The germline CDR1 and CDR2 sequences are SEHNR and FQNEAQ (reference sequence). V dropped 7 bases and J dropped 1 base, with 10 bases sitting between them.